One and the same sample provided the 21 T cell receptor beta chains below, sequenced in a study of regulatory T cells in long-lasting Graves disease. Time point indicated: persistent/refractory GD, antithyroid drugs over 5 years with positive TRAb. The authors made the TCR library using RNA they extracted from PBMCs. In building TCR beta libraries, iRepertoire HTBI primers were used together with Arm-PCR of CDR3 regions. TCRdb recomputed calls from the multiplex PCR reads with MiXCR, one row per CDR3 protein. The table includes 400,000 to 500,000 distinct CDR3 sequences, roughly a fifth detected once. Here the sequenced sample was peripheral blood mononuclear cells (PBMCs), taken when the disease was refractory, from a patient treated with antithyroid drugs. The receptors were gathered from a female donor with Graves disease.

This sequence joins TRBV20-1 and TRBJ2-5, with D maybe TRBD1 (5 bases). The V and J ends lost 0 bases and 13 bases respectively, with 21 bases between them. This CDR3 has 14 amino acids. Germline V gives CDR1 DFQATT, CDR2 SNEGSKA (reference sequence). In DNA form, the CDR3 reads TGCAGTGCTAGAGACCGTGGCAGGGCCTCGGTTCGGTACTTC. This sequence encodes CSARDRGRASVRYF.

The V gene is TRBV7-2, the J gene TRBJ2-7, with 11 bases identical to TRBD2. CDR1 and CDR2 from the germline V gene are SGHTA and FQGNSA. V dropped 4 bases and J dropped 5; count of bases not matched to a gene: 7. This CDR3 comprises 15 residues. In nucleotides, the CDR3 is TGTGCCAGCAGCTCACTAGCGGGAGAGACCCACGAGCAGTACTTC. Translated: CASSSLAGETHEQYF.

The chain couples TRBV18 to TRBJ2-2; tentative D call: TRBD2 (6 bases). This CDR3 contains 15 residues. Per the germline V gene, CDR1 is KGHSH and CDR2 is LQKENI. Trimming took off 3 bases at V and 8 bases at J, with 16 bases between the two ends. The CDR3 DNA reads TGTGCCAGCTCACCCCCTTCGAGCGGGCCAGGGGAGCTGTTTTTT. Its translation is CASSPPSSGPGELFF.

The chain combines TRBV12-5 with TRBJ2-1; D is possibly TRBD1 (6 bases). CDR3 length: 15 residues. Trimming took 1 base from V and 8 from J, leaving 15 bases between them. The germline V gene has CDR1 LGHNT and CDR2 FRNRAP. The CDR3 region has the DNA TGTGCTAGTGGTTTGGGGCAGGGGTCGGTCGATGAGCAGTTCTTC. Encoded protein: CASGLGQGSVDEQFF.

The chain employs TRBV5-4 and TRBJ2-3; 9 bases fit TRBD1. V was clipped by 1 base and J by 5 bases; unmatched bases: 8. The CDR3 extends over 16 amino acids. Germline CDR1 reads SGHNT; CDR2 reads YYREEE (reference sequence). CDR3 DNA: TGTGCCAGCAGCTTGATACAGGGGGCGGGGATAGATACGCAGTATTTT. Its translation is CASSLIQGAGIDTQYF.

As regards this clonotype: A read error is likely here: a far larger clone is one base away. The chain combines TRBV19 with TRBJ2-3; 9 bases map to TRBD1. The closer fit of TRBJ2-7 to the DNA end suggests the J call may be wrong. The CDR3 sequence is 14 residues long. Germline CDR1 and CDR2: LNHDA and SQIVND (reference sequence). The CDR3 region has the DNA TGTGCCAGTAATACCGGGACAGGGTGGTACGAGCAGTACTTC. Translated: CASNTGTGWYEQYF.

This clonotype appeared many times. The gene calls are TRBV7-3 and TRBJ2-5; possibly TRBD1 for D (6 bases). CDR1 is SGHTA and CDR2 is FQGTGA in the germline V gene. V was clipped by 0 bases and J by 5 bases, with 10 bases between them. The CDR3 consists of 14 residues. The CDR3 spells CASSLTAQGETQYF. The CDR3 coding sequence is TGTGCCAGCAGCTTAACGGCCCAGGGGGAGACCCAGTACTTC.

V gene TRBV9 combines with J gene TRBJ1-3; D is ambiguous. V lost 2 bases to trimming and J lost 0 bases, with 9 bases between them. The germline V gene encodes CDR1 SGDLS and CDR2 YYNGEE. This CDR3 spans 15 amino acids. Here the CDR3 DNA reads TGTGCCAGCAGCGTTGAGGGCGACTCTGGAAACACCATATATTTT. This translates into CASSVEGDSGNTIYF.

Many counts were recorded for this clonotype. CDR3 loop: CASSLSSGIPDEQYF. CDR3 nucleotide sequence: TGTGCCAGCAGTTTATCCTCCGGGATCCCCGACGAGCAGTACTTC. The chain links TRBV27 to TRBJ2-7, with D tentatively TRBD2 (5 bases). Looked up from germline, CDR1 is MNHEY and CDR2 is SMNVEV (reference sequence). The CDR3 extends over 15 amino acids. Between the trimmed V and J ends, which lost 0 bases and 5 bases, there was a span of 14 bases.

This clonotype turned up a few times. The J gene is TRBJ1-1, the V gene TRBV20-1; no clear D gene. The CDR3 length is 12 residues. Between the trimmed V and J ends, which lost 7 bases and 4 bases, there was a span of 13 bases. Germline loops: CDR1 DFQATT, CDR2 SNEGSKA (reference sequence). CDR3 in amino acids: CSVLEETTEAFF. DNA of the CDR3: TGCAGTGTTTTAGAGGAGACCACTGAAGCTTTCTTT.

This clonotype appeared many times. The chain couples TRBV3-1 to TRBJ2-7; tentative D call: TRBD2 (6 bases). The CDR3 is 15 residues long. Trimming shortened V by 0 bases and J by 6 bases, and 15 bases separated the two germline ends. Germline V gene lookup returns CDR1 LGHDT and CDR2 YNNKEL (reference sequence). The chain's CDR3 is CASSQEGLPWAEQYF. CDR3 coding DNA: TGTGCCAGCAGCCAAGAAGGACTACCCTGGGCCGAGCAGTACTTC.

This clonotype came up many times. The J gene is TRBJ1-1, the V gene TRBV28; 7 positions agree with TRBD1. Trimming removed 2 bases from V and 0 bases from J; junction bases left unmatched: 6. Germline loops: CDR1 MDHEN, CDR2 SYDVKM. The CDR3 consists of 16 residues. CDR3 loop: CASSLRQGVMNTEAFF. In DNA, the CDR3 is TGTGCCAGCAGTTTAAGGCAGGGGGTGATGAACACTGAAGCTTTCTTT.

This clonotype was observed at least ten times. The chain couples TRBV27 to TRBJ2-7, with a weak D call TRBD1 (6 bases). V was clipped by 5 bases and J by 0 bases, with 14 bases between them. Germline loops: CDR1 MNHEY, CDR2 SMNVEV (reference sequence). CDR3 length: 15 residues. The CDR3 coding sequence is TGTGCCAGCAGTCCCGGGACACCCATCTCCTACGAGCAGTACTTC. This translates into CASSPGTPISYEQYF.

This clonotype was seen a few times. The V call is TRBV3-1, the J call TRBJ1-1, with 7 bases identical to TRBD1. The germline gives CDR1 LGHDT, CDR2 YNNKEL (reference sequence). Trimming removed 5 bases from V and 8 bases from J; junction bases left unmatched: 5. This CDR3 is 12 amino acids long. The CDR3 DNA reads as TGTGCCAGCAGCGGGTCGGACAGGGAAGCTTTCTTT. Protein sequence: CASSGSDREAFF.

This clonotype was detected only a few times. This chain uses TRBV5-1 with TRBJ1-2; a weak D match, TRBD1 (6 bases). The V and J ends lost 1 base and 2 bases respectively, with 12 bases between them. CDR1 is SGHRS and CDR2 is YFSETQ in the germline V gene. This CDR3 region has 15 residues. CDR3: CASSLTGNFNYGYTF. CDR3 nucleotide sequence: TGCGCCAGCAGCTTGACAGGGAATTTCAACTATGGCTACACCTTC.

In its sample, this clonotype was seen a few times. This rearrangement joins TRBV20-1 to TRBJ2-7; D perhaps matches TRBD2 (7 bases). The CDR3 sequence is 14 residues long. The germline V and J ends were trimmed by 0 bases and 7 bases, with 16 bases remaining between them. Germline V lookup: CDR1 DFQATT, CDR2 SNEGSKA (reference sequence). This chain's CDR3 is CSARDAAGAEEQYF. Written as DNA, the CDR3 is TGCAGTGCTAGAGATGCCGCGGGGGCAGAAGAGCAGTACTTC.

CDR3 DNA: TGCAGTGCTAGAGATCCAGCGGTCTCCTACGAGCAGTACTTC. Translated, it gives CSARDPAVSYEQYF. The rearrangement joins TRBV20-1 to TRBJ2-7; D may be TRBD2 (5 bases). V was clipped by 0 bases and J by 0 bases, with 9 bases between them. From germline, CDR1 is DFQATT and CDR2 SNEGSKA (reference sequence). This CDR3 is built from 14 residues.

This chain uses TRBV6-5 with TRBJ1-4; D perhaps matches TRBD1 (6 bases). The CDR3 has 16 residues. The germline gives CDR1 MNHEY, CDR2 SVGAGI. V dropped 4 bases and J dropped 4 bases, with 16 bases sitting between them. CDR3 in amino acids: CASSSGRGAINEKLFF. The CDR3 DNA is TGTGCCAGCAGTTCCGGGCGGGGGGCGATTAATGAAAAACTGTTTTTT.

This clonotype was picked up many times. The CDR3 nucleotides are TGTGCCAGCAGCGTGACACCCGGGCGGTACGAGCAGTACTTC. It encodes CASSVTPGRYEQYF. The chain is built from TRBV6-1 and TRBJ2-7, with unresolved D. This CDR3 has 14 amino acids. Per the germline V gene, CDR1 is MNHNS and CDR2 is SASEGT. V lost 6 bases, J lost 4 bases, and 16 bases lay in between.

This clonotype has only a few counts. This sequence joins TRBV3-1 and TRBJ2-7; possibly TRBD1 for D (5 bases). This CDR3 contains 16 residues. Trimming pared 1 base from V and 3 bases from J, leaving 16 bases between. CDR1 and CDR2 from the germline V gene are LGHDT and YNNKEL (reference sequence). The CDR3 sequence: CASSQGGQGLFYEQYF. Written as DNA, the CDR3 is TGTGCCAGCAGCCAAGGGGGCCAGGGCTTATTCTACGAGCAGTACTTC.

There are a few counts of this clonotype. This chain connects TRBV6-2 or TRBV6-3 to TRBJ1-5; a weak D match, TRBD1 (5 bases). Looked up from germline, CDR1 is MNHEY and CDR2 is SVGEGT. This CDR3 is built from 13 residues. Trimming pared 6 bases from V and 6 bases from J, leaving 12 bases between. The CDR3 DNA follows: TGTGCCAGCAGAAAATTCCAGGGTCAGCCCCAGCATTTT. Its translation: CASRKFQGQPQHF.